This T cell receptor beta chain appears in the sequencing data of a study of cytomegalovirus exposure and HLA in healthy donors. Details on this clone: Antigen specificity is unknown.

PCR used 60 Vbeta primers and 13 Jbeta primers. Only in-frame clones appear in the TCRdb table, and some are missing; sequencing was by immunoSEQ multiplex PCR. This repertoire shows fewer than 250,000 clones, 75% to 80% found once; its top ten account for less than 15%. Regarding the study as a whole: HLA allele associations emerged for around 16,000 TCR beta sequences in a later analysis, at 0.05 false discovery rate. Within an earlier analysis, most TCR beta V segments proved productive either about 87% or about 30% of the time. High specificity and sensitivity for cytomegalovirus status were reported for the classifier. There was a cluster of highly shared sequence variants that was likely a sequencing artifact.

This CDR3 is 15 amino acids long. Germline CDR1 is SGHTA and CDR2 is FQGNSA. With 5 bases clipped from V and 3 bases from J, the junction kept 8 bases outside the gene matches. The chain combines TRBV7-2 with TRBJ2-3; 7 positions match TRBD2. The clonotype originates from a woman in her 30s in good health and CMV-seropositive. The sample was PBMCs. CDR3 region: CASSNAGVGTDTQYF. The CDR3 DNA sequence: TGTGCCAGCAGCAACGCGGGAGTTGGGACAGATACGCAGTATTTT.